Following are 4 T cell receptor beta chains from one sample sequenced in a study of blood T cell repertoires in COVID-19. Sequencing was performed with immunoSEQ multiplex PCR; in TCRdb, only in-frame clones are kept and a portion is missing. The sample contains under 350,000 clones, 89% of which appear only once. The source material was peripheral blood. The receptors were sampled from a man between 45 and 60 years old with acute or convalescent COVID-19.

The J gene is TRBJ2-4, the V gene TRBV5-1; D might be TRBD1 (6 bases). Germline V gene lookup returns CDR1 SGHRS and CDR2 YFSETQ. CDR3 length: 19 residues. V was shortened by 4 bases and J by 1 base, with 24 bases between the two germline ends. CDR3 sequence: CASSAVITGTPFAKNIQYF. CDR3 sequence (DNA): TGCGCCAGCAGCGCCGTTATCACCGGGACACCGTTCGCCAAAAACATTCAGTACTTC.

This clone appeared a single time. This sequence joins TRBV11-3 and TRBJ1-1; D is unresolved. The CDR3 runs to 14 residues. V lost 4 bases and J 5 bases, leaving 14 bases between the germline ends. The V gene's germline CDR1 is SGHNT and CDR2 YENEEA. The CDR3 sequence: CASSSPEKVTEAFF. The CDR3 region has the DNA TGTGCCAGCAGCTCCCCGGAGAAAGTGACTGAAGCTTTCTTT.

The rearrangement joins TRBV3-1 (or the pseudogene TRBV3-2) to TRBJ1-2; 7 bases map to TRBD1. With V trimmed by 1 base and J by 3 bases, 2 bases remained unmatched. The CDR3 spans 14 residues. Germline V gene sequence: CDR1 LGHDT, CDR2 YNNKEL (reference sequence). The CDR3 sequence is CASSQAQGYYGYTF. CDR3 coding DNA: TGTGCCAGCAGCCAAGCACAGGGGTACTATGGCTACACCTTC.

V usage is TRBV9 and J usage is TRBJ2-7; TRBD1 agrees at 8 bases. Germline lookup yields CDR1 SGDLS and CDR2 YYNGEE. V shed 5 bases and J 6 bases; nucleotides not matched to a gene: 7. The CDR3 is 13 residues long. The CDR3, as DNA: TGTGCCAGCAGTAGGCAGGGGGCAGGCGAGCAGTACTTC. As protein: CASSRQGAGEQYF.